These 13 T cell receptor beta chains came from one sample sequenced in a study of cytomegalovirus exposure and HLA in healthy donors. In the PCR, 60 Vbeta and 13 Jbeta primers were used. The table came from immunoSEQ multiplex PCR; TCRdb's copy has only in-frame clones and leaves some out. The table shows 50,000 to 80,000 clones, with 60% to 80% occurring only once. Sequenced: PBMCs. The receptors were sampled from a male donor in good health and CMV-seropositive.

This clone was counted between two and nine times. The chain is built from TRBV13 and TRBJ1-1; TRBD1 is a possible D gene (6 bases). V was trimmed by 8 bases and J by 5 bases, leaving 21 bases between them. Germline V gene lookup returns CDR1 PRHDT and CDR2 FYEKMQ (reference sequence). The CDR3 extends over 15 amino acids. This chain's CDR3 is CASLTPMARGTEAFF. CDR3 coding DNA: TGTGCCAGCCTGACCCCCATGGCCAGGGGAACTGAAGCTTTCTTT. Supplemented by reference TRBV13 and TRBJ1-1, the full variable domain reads AAGVIQSPRHLIKEKRETATLKCYPIPRHDTVYWYQQGPGQDPQFLISFYEKMQSDKGSIPDRFSAQQFSDYHSELNMSSLELGDSALYFCASLTPMARGTEAFFGQGTRLTVV.

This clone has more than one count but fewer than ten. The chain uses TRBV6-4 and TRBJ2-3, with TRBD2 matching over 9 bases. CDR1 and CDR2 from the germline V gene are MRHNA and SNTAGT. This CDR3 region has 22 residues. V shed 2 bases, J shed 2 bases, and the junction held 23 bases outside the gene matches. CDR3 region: CASSDPDKATSGARIDTDTQYF. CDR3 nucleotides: TGTGCCAGCAGTGACCCGGATAAGGCGACTAGCGGTGCCCGAATAGACACAGATACGCAGTATTTT.

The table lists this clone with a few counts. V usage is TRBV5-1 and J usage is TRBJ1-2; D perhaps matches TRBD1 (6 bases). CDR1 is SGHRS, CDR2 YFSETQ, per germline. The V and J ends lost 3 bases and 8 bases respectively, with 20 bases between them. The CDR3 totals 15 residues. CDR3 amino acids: CASSSSTGGRGGYTF. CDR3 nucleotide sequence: TGCGCCAGCAGCTCCTCGACCGGGGGGCGCGGCGGCTACACCTTC.

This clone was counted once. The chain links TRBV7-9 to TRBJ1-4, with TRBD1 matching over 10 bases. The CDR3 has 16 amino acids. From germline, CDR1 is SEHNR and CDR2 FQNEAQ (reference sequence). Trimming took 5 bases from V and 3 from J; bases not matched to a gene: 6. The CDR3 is CASSAPGTGANEKLFF. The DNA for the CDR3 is TGTGCCAGCAGCGCCCCCGGGACAGGGGCTAATGAAAAACTGTTTTTT. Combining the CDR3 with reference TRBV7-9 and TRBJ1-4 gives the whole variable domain DTGVSQNPRHKITKRGQNVTFRCDPISEHNRLYWYRQTLGQGPEFLTYFQNEAQLEKSRLLSDRFSAERPKGSFSTLEIQRTEQGDSAMYLCASSAPGTGANEKLFFGSGTQLSVL.

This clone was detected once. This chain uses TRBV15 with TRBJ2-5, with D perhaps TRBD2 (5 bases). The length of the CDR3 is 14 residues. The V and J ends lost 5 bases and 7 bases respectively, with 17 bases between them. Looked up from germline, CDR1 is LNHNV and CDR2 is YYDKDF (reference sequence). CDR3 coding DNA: TGTGCCACCAGCCGGAGGACGGCCATTGGGACCCAGTACTTC. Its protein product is CATSRRTAIGTQYF.

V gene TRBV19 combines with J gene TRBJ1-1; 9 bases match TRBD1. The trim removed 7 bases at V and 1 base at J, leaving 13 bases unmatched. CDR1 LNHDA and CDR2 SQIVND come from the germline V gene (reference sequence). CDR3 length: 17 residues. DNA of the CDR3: TGTGCCAGTACCAAGACAGGGGGTAATCGTGAGAACACTGAAGCTTTCTTT. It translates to CASTKTGGNRENTEAFF. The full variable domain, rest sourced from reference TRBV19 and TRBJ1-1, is DGGITQSPKYLFRKEGQNVTLSCEQNLNHDAMYWYRQDPGQGLRLIYYSQIVNDFQKGDIAEGYSVSREKKESFPLTVTSAQKNPTAFYLCASTKTGGNRENTEAFFGQGTRLTVV.

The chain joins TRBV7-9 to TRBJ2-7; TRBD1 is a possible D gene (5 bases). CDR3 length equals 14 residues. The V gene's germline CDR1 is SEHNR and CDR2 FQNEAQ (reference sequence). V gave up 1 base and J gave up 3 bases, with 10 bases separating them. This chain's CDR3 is CASSLVAGLYEQYF. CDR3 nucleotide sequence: TGTGCCAGCAGCTTAGTGGCAGGGCTCTACGAGCAGTACTTC.

The CDR3 loop reads CASHQGINTGELFF. CDR3 sequence (DNA): TGTGCCAGTCATCAGGGGATAAACACCGGGGAGCTGTTTTTT. The chain carries TRBV28 and TRBJ2-2; the D gene is possibly TRBD1 (6 bases). V lost 9 bases and J 2 bases, leaving 13 bases between the germline ends. CDR3 size: 14 residues. CDR1 is MDHEN, CDR2 SYDVKM, per germline.

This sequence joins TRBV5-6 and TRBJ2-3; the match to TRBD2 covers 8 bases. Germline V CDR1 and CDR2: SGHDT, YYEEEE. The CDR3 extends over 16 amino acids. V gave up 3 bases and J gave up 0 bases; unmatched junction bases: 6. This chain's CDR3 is CASSSRLARSTDTQYF. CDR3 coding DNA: TGTGCCAGCAGCTCCCGACTAGCGAGAAGCACAGATACGCAGTATTTT.

CDR3 protein: CASSFEQIVNTEAFF. CDR3 DNA: TGTGCCAGCAGCTTTGAACAGATAGTGAACACTGAAGCTTTCTTT. The chain uses TRBV5-4 and TRBJ1-1; no reliable D call. CDR3 size: 15 residues. CDR1 and CDR2 (germline): SGHNT, YYREEE (reference sequence). The V end lost 2 bases, the J end lost 0 bases, and 11 bases lay between the germline ends.

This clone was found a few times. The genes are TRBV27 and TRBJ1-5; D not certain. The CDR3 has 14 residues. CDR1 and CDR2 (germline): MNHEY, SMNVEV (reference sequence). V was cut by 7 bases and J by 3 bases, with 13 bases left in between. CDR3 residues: CASKLSAHNQPQHF. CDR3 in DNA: TGTGCCAGCAAATTATCGGCACACAATCAGCCCCAGCATTTT.

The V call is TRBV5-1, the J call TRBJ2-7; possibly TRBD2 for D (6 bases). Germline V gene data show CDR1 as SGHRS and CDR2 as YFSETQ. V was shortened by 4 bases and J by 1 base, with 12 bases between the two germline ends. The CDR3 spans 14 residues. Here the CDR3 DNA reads TGCGCCAGCAGCCCCCAGGCGGGATCCTACGAGCAGTACTTC. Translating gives CASSPQAGSYEQYF.

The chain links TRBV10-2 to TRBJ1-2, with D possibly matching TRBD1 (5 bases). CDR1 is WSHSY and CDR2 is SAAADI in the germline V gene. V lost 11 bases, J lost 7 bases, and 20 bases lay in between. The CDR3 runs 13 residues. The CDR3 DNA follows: TGCGCCGTAAGGGGAGGACAACCAGGTGGCTACACCTTC. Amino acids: CAVRGGQPGGYTF.